Given below is one T cell receptor beta chain in context. Its antigen remains unidentified. The data stem from a study of cytomegalovirus exposure and HLA in healthy donors. Findings and limits, study-wide: A later analysis showed TCR association rates differing by HLA locus, peaking at DRB1 and lowest at HLA-C. TCR beta sequences reportedly predicted the HLA-A and HLA-B alleles of most subjects accurately. Per published reports, the classifier diagnosed cytomegalovirus status with high specificity and sensitivity.

The germline CDR1 and CDR2 sequences are MNHEY and SMNVEV (reference sequence). The CDR3 consists of 17 residues. With 7 bases removed from V and 7 bases from J, the gap between germline ends came to 25 bases. In the PCR, 60 Vbeta and 13 Jbeta primers were used. The method was immunoSEQ multiplex PCR; TCRdb's version includes in-frame clones alone and lacks a portion of them. This sample carries 150,000 to 200,000 clones, 84% of them seen once, and the ten largest clones take under 1.1%. This sequence joins TRBV27 and TRBJ2-2, with a weak D call TRBD1 (5 bases). The sample was PBMCs. The sequence derives from a man aged 25 to 40 in good health and CMV-seronegative. CDR3 DNA: TGTGCCAGCACGGGCGGCAGGGCTCCAAACGTGGGCGGGGAGCTGTTTTTT. Amino acids: CASTGGRAPNVGGELFF.